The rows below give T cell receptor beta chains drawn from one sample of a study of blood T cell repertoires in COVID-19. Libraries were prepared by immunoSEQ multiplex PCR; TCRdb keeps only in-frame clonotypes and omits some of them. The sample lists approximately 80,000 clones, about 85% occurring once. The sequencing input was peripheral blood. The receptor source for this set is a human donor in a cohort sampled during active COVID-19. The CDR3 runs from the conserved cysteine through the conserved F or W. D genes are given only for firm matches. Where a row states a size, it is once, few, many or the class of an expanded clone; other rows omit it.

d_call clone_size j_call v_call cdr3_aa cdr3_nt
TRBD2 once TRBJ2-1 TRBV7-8 CASSPTSGPYNEQFF TGTGCCAGCAGCCCAACTAGCGGGCCCTACAATGAGCAGTTCTTC
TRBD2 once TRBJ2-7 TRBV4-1 CASSQDFTSGEQYF TGCGCCAGCAGCCAAGATTTTACTAGCGGTGAGCAGTACTTC
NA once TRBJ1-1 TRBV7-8 CASSTTEMNTEAFF TGTGCCAGCAGTACGACAGAAATGAACACTGAAGCTTTCTTT
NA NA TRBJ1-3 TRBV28 CASSYLNSGNTIYF TGTGCCAGCAGTTATCTTAACTCTGGAAACACCATATATTTT
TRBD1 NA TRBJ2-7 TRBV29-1 CSVTGGSGEQYF TGCAGCGTTACAGGGGGCTCCGGCGAGCAGTACTTC
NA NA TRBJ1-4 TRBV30 CAWSVGRRTSGGKLFF TGTGCCTGGAGTGTAGGACGCCGCACCTCCGGAGGAAAACTGTTTTTT
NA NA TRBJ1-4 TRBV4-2 CASSQGPRQAFNEKLFF TGTGCCAGCAGCCAAGGCCCTAGACAGGCATTTAATGAAAAACTGTTTTTT
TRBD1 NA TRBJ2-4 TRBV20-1 CSASLHRGTKNIQYF TGCAGTGCTAGTCTTCACAGGGGGACCAAAAACATTCAGTACTTC
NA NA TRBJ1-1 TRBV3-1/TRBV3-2 CASSQGQLEAFF TGTGCCAGCAGCCAAGGACAGCTTGAAGCTTTCTTT
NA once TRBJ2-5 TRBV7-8 CASSSRNPTRQETQYF TGTGCCAGCAGCTCCAGAAACCCGACACGACAAGAGACCCAGTACTTC
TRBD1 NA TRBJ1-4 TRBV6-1 CASSEGTTTGAGEKLFF TGTGCCAGCAGCGAAGGTACGACGACAGGGGCAGGTGAAAAACTGTTTTTT
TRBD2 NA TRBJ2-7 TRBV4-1 CASSQDMGREGLIGVPYEQYF TGCGCCAGCAGCCAAGATATGGGGAGGGAGGGCCTTATCGGCGTTCCGTACGAGCAGTACTTC
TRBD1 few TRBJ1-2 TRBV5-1 CASSLNQGAVDGYTF TGCGCCAGCAGCCTTAATCAGGGGGCCGTGGATGGCTACACCTTC
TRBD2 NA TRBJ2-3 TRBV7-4 CASSLGAGGRIPPSTDTQYF TGTGCCAGCAGCTTAGGAGCGGGGGGGCGCATTCCACCTAGCACAGATACGCAGTATTTT
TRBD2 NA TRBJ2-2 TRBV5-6 CASSPGGWNTGELFF TGTGCCAGCAGCCCGGGGGGGTGGAACACCGGGGAGCTGTTTTTT
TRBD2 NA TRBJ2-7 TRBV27 CASSPRTDLAGGFYEQYF TGTGCCAGCAGTCCCCGAACCGATCTAGCGGGAGGATTCTACGAGCAGTACTTC
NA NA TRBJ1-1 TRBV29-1 CSVEVTGENTEAFF TGCAGCGTTGAAGTCACAGGTGAGAACACTGAAGCTTTCTTT
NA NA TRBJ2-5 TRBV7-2 CASSLAGGRETQYF TGTGCCAGCAGCTTAGCGGGGGGGCGTGAGACCCAGTACTTC
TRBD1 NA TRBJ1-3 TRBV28 CASSGNRDRLHSGNTIYF TGTGCCAGCTCTGGCAACCGGGACAGACTTCACTCTGGAAACACCATATATTTT
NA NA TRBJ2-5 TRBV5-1 CASSLDTQETQYF TGCGCCAGCAGCTTGGATACTCAAGAGACCCAGTACTTC
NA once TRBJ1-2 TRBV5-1 CASTAGPNYGYTF TGCGCCAGCACGGCAGGGCCTAACTATGGCTACACCTTC
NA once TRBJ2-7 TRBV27 CASSPRLPPYEQYF TGTGCCAGCAGCCCTAGACTACCTCCCTACGAGCAGTACTTC
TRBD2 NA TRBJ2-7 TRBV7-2 CASRGTSGTYEQYF TGTGCCAGCAGGGGGACTAGCGGAACCTACGAGCAGTACTTC
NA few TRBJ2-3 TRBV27 CANPDRIIGRERDTTDTQYF TGTGCCAACCCCGACAGAATAATCGGTCGGGAGCGGGACACCACAGATACGCAGTATTTT
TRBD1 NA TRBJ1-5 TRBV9 CASSVEGGTNQPQHF TGTGCCAGCAGCGTAGAAGGGGGCACCAATCAGCCCCAGCATTTT
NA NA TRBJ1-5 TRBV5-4 CASSLQGSNQPQHF TGTGCCAGCAGCTTGCAGGGGTCCAATCAGCCCCAGCATTTT
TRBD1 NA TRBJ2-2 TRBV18 CASSRDRASGELFF TGTGCCAGCTCACGGGACAGGGCATCTGGGGAGCTGTTTTTT
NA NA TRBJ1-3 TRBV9 CASSVATGFSGNTIYF TGTGCCAGCAGCGTAGCTACAGGTTTCTCGGGAAACACCATATATTTT
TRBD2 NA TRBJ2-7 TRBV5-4 CASSLSLSGGYEQYF TGTGCCAGCAGCTTGTCTTTAAGCGGGGGATACGAGCAGTACTTC
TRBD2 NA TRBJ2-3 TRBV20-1 CSASSGGATDTQYF TGCAGTGCTAGTAGCGGGGGGGCGACAGATACGCAGTATTTT
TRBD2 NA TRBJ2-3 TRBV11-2 CASSLLPLAGGPDTQYF TGTGCCAGCAGCTTACTCCCTTTAGCGGGAGGACCAGATACGCAGTATTTT
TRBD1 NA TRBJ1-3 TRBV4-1 CASSTQPGGFGNTIYF TGCGCCAGCAGCACGCAACCAGGGGGCTTCGGAAACACCATATATTTT
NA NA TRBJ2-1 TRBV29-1 CSVRGLYTYVQFF TGCAGCGTCAGGGGATTGTACACGTATGTGCAGTTCTTC
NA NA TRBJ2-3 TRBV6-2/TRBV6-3 CASSGRRVTDTQYF TGTGCCAGCAGTGGACGCAGGGTAACAGATACGCAGTATTTT
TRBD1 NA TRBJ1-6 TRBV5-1 CASSLGQGVGNSPLHF TGCGCCAGCAGCTTGGGTCAGGGGGTAGGTAATTCACCCCTCCACTTT
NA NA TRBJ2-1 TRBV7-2 CASSLGAGGEQFF TGTGCCAGCAGCTTAGGGGCCGGGGGTGAGCAGTTCTTC
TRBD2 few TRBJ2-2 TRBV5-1 CASSLEGLAGAGELFF TGCGCCAGCAGCTTGGAGGGACTAGCGGGGGCCGGGGAGCTGTTTTTT
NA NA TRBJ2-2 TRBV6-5 CASSSGGELFF TGTGCCAGCAGCTCCGGTGGGGAGCTGTTTTTT
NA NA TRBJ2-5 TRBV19 CATSRQAEGETQYF TGTGCCACCTCTCGACAGGCGGAAGGGGAGACCCAGTACTTC
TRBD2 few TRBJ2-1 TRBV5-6 CASSTTSGRSSYNEQFF TGTGCCAGCAGCACTACTAGCGGGCGGAGCTCCTACAATGAGCAGTTCTTC
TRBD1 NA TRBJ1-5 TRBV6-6 CASRTGTDFNQPQHF TGTGCCAGCAGGACCGGGACAGACTTTAATCAGCCCCAGCATTTT
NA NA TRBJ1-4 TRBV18 CASSSSVANEKLFF TGTGCCAGCTCATCCAGCGTGGCTAATGAAAAACTGTTTTTT
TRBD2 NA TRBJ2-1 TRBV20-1 CSASPLGAGGSNEQFF TGCAGTGCTAGTCCCTTAGGAGCGGGGGGTAGTAATGAGCAGTTCTTC
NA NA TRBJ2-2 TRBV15 CATSAYTGAGELFF TGTGCCACCAGCGCCTACACGGGTGCCGGGGAGCTGTTTTTT
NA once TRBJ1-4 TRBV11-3 CASSLNGDLSNATNEKLFF TGTGCCAGCAGCTTAAATGGCGACTTATCGAATGCAACTAATGAAAAACTGTTTTTT
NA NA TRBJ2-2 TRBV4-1 CASSQGSGIPGELFF TGCGCCAGCAGCCAAGGTTCAGGGATCCCCGGGGAGCTGTTTTTT
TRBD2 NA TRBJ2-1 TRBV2 CASTPMGLADEQFF TGTGCCAGCACCCCGATGGGACTAGCGGATGAGCAGTTCTTC
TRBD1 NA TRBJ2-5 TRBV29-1 CSVGPQGQETQYF TGCAGCGTTGGTCCACAGGGGCAAGAGACCCAGTACTTC
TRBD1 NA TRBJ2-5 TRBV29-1 CSGRTGGWYQETQYF TGCAGCGGGAGGACAGGGGGGTGGTACCAAGAGACCCAGTACTTC
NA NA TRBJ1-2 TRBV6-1 CASSEEGSAADGYTF TGTGCCAGCAGTGAGGAGGGGTCAGCGGCGGATGGCTACACCTTC
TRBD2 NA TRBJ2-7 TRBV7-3 CASTATSGGNYEQYF TGTGCCAGCACCGCGACTAGCGGGGGAAACTACGAGCAGTACTTC
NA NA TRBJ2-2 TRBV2 CASSHYTGELFF TGTGCCAGCAGTCATTACACCGGGGAGCTGTTTTTT
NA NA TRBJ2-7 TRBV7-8 CASSLASMSSYEQYF TGTGCCAGCAGCTTAGCCTCCATGAGCTCCTACGAGCAGTACTTC